This T cell receptor beta chain derives from a study of human T cells and chemical hapten exposure. Findings and caveats of the study: Significantly more large CDR3 similarity clusters arose among expanded TCRs than among controls.

TCRdb reprocessed the RACE reads with MiXCR, giving one entry per CDR3 protein. The table records about 110,000 distinct CDR3 sequences, approximately 12% of them present only once. The germline gives CDR1 LGHNA, CDR2 YNFKEQ. V lost 2 bases and J lost 0; bases outside the gene matches: 7. CDR3 size: 17 residues. Only a few counts were recorded for this clonotype. The antigen remains undetermined. Time point noted: pre-sensitization, week 0. Treatment defined: therapeutic diphenylcyclopropenone sensitization with weekly scalp DPC. The TCR comes from a woman aged 45-60 years with alopecia areata. Some clones in this sample may be carry-over from other donors' samples. The chain employs TRBV4-2 and TRBJ2-1; 7 nucleotides align to TRBD1. Material: whole blood, obtained in connection with sensitization to the hapten diphenylcyclopropenone (DPC). CDR3 sequence: CASSQSTGFASYNEQFF. The CDR3 region has the DNA TGTGCCAGCAGCCAATCGACAGGGTTTGCCTCCTACAATGAGCAGTTCTTC.